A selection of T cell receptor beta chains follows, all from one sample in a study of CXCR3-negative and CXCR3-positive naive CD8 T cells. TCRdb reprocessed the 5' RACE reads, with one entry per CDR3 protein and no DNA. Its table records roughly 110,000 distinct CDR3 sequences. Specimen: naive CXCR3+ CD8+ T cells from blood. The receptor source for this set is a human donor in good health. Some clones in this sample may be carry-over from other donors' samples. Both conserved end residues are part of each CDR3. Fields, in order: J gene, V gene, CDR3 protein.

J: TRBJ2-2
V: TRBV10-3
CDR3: CAISPGTSNTGELFF

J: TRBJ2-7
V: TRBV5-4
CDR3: CASSFRGGPGEQYF

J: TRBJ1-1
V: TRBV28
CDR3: CASSLIRGGEAFF

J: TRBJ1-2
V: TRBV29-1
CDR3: CSVPGGAGGYTF

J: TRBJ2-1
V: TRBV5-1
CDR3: CASSLAGTSGLAYNEQFF

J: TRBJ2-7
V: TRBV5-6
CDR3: CASSLQDSEQYF

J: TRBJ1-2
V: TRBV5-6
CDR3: CASSFGTASNYGYTF

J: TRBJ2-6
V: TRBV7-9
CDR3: CASPTNPGANVLTF

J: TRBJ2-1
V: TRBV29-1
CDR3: CSVSGGAYNEQFF

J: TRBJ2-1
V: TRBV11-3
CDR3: CASSKWTSGGANEQLF

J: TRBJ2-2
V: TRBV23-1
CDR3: CASSQRDRGMGLTGTGELFF

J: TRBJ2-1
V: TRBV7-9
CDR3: CASSFAQGRVNEQFF

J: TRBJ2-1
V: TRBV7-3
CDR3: CASSLYLDGPMNEQFF

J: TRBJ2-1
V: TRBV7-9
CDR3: CASSPGGSTIYNEQFF

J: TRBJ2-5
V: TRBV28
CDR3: CASSSRGIQETKYF

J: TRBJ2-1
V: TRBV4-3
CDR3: CASSQRDRTNEQFF

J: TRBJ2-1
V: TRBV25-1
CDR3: CASSEYPPNNEQFF

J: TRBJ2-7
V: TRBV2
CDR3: CASRETEAYEQYF

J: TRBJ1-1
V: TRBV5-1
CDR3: CASTSPEGNTEAFF

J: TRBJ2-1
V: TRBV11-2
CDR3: CASSLGAGGPENEQFF

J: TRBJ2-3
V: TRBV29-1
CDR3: CSVPPSGGPDTQYF

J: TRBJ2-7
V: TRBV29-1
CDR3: CSVRVGGYEQYF

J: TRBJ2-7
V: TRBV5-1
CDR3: CASSLGTGAYEQYF

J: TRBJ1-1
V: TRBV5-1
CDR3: CASSLEIVSLYTEAFF

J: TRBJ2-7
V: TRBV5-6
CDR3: CASSLAFLGGSSYEQYF

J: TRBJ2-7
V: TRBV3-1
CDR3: CASSQGSATGSYEQYF

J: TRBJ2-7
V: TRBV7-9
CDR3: CASSLPGQFFEQYF

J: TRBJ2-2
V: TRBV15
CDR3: CATSRVEGASDGELFF

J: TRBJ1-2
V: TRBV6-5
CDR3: CASSYVGLADGYTF

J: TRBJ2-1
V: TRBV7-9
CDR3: CASSLDNNNEQFF

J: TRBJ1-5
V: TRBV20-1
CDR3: CSAPSRGYSNQPQHF

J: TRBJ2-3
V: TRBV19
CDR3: CASSIWGEDTQYF

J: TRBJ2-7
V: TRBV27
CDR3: CASSPIGPPYEQYF

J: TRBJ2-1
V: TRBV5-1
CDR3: CASSLEPADEQFF

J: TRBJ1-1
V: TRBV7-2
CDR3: CASSYTGVRSTEAFF

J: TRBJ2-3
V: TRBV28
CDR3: CASSPKGGPGDTQYF

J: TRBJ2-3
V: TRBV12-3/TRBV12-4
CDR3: CASSFLPPSTDTQYF

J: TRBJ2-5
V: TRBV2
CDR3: CASRGGRTGETQYF

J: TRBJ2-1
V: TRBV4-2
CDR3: CASSQAETSLYNEQFF

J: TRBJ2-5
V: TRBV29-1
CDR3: CSVEDGGEQETQYF

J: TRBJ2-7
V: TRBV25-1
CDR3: CASSKGNSYEQYF

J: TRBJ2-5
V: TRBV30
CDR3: CAWRDHDGTHLEETQYF

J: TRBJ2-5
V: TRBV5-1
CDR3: CASSSDLQETQYF

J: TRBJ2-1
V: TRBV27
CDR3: CASSLRVTTYEQFF

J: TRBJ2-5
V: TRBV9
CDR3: CASSGSGRLQETQYF

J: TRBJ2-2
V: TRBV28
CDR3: CASSPDRGGAGELFF

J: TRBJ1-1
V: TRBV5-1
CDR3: CASSLEGRGPPASTEAFF

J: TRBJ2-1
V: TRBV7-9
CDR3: CASSLFAGGLNEQFF

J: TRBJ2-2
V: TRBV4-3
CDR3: CASSQKPGPDPGELFF

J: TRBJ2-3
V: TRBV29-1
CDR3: CSVTATSGGTDTQYF

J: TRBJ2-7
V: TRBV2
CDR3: CASRPSSYEQYF

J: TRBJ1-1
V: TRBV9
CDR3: CASSVAGYTEAFF

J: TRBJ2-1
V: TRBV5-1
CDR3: CASSLEAGTNEQFF

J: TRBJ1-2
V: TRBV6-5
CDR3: CASSLQDRGYNYGYTF

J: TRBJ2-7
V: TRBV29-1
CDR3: CSVVKTETYEQYF